This T cell receptor (beta chain) is drawn from a study of shared clonotypes between healthy human individuals. Study summary: Sampling drew on donors who were a couple of women and a few men aged 18 to 49.

The protocol was immunoSEQ multiplex PCR, while the TCRdb copy is restricted to in-frame clones and leaves out a portion. This sample carries about 2.1 million clones, around 93% of them seen once, and the ten largest clones take around 1.8%. Terminally differentiated effector memory CD45RA+ cells were excluded from the naive CD8 cells, which were CD45RO-negative and positively selected for CCR7. J was trimmed by 9 bases and V by 0 bases; bases with no gene match: 9. The CDR3 runs 15 residues. Germline CDR1 is SGDLS and CDR2 is YYNGEE. V and J are TRBV9 and TRBJ2-1, with TRBD2 matching over 7 bases. Sequencing used naive CD8+ T cells from PBMCs. The TCR was taken from a man between 18 and 29 years old in good health. Some clones in this sample may be carry-over from other donors' samples. The CDR3 sequence is CASSVDWTRPPEQFF. The DNA of the CDR3 is TGTGCCAGCAGCGTAGATTGGACTAGGCCCCCTGAGCAGTTCTTC.